This T cell receptor (beta chain) stems from a study of T cell responses to AZD1222 COVID-19 vaccine. The V gene's germline CDR1 is SGHNT and CDR2 YYREEE (reference sequence). This CDR3 has 14 amino acids. With 0 bases clipped from V and 2 bases from J, the junction kept 1 base outside the gene matches. Data came from immunoSEQ multiplex PCR; TCRdb stores just in-frame clones and leaves some out. The sample holds tens of thousands of clones, around 90% seen once. Details on this clone: The target antigen is unknown.

Study-wide findings and caveats: Receipt of two AZD1222 doses was followed by a rise in Spike-specific TCR breadth and depth. Clonal diversity was possibly underestimated, and the donors were mostly white British, with more females. It was only after the peak T cell response that any repertoires were sampled.

Source: peripheral blood, taken 28 days after the second AZD1222 dose. V gene TRBV5-4 combines with J gene TRBJ1-2; 7 positions agree with TRBD1. This clonotype was obtained from an adult who received the AZD1222 COVID-19 vaccine. CDR3 DNA sequence: TGTGCCAGCAGCTTGGTGGGACAGAACTATGGCTACACCTTC. It is translated as CASSLVGQNYGYTF.